This TCR beta chain was obtained from a study of graft-versus-host responses after intestinal transplantation. Study details: Recipients had multivisceral, liver-intestinal, or isolated intestinal transplants. Each patient got anti-thymocyte globulin induction, then tacrolimus and steroids for roughly 3 years.

Comment on this clone: Its antigen is currently unknown.

Only in-frame clones appear in the TCRdb table, and some are missing; sequencing was by immunoSEQ multiplex PCR. In the table there are approximately 97,000 clones, 85% to 95% of which are singletons. Whole-study results and caveats: GvH clones occurred in recipient marrow; some first appeared in ileum or blood. Within the allografts of patients who had graft-donor T cell macrochimerism, graft-versus-host to host-versus-graft clonal ratios were high.

The CDR3 contains 15 residues. Germline CDR1 and CDR2: SGHAT and FQNNGV. V was clipped by 1 base and J by 2 bases; unmatched bases: 3. V and J are TRBV11-2 and TRBJ2-7; 9 bases align to TRBD1. Specimen: unstimulated CD8+ T cells sorted from spleen or lymph node cells, collected before transplant. This receptor was identified in a human donor who was the organ donor for an intestinal transplant. The CDR3 reads CASSLGTGGPYEQYF. The CDR3 region has the DNA TGTGCCAGCAGCTTAGGTACAGGGGGCCCCTACGAGCAGTACTTC.